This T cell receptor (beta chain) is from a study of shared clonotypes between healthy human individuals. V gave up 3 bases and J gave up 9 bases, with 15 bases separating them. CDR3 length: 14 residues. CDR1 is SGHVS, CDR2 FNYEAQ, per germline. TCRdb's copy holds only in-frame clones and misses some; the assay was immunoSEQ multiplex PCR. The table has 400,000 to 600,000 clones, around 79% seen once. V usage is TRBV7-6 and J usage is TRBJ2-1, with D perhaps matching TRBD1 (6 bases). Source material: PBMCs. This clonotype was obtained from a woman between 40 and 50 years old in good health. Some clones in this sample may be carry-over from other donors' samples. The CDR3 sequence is CASSLDSASTEQFF. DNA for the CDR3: TGTGCCAGCAGCTTGGACAGTGCTAGCACTGAGCAGTTCTTC.